Given below is one T cell receptor (beta chain) in context. As handled by the study authors: Reference gene primer amplification gave nucleated cell count estimates. Clones were sequenced by immunoSEQ multiplex PCR, and TCRdb holds only the in-frame ones, with some missing. V, J and clone size reflect that table, while D and trimming were determined from the DNA. The sample lists about 210,000 clones; around four fifths were seen once. The data belong to a study of blood T cell repertoires in COVID-19. CDR1 is LNHDA and CDR2 is SQIVND in the germline V gene (reference sequence). The J segment lost 4 bases and the V segment lost 4 bases, leaving 5 bases of the junction unmatched. CDR3 size: 15 residues. Participant-reported clinical history was the basis for cohort assignment.

The receptor was derived from a man aged 35-49 years who had recovered from COVID-19. The chain joins TRBV19 to TRBJ1-3; 9 nucleotides match TRBD1. Sequencing input: PBMCs or T cells enriched from blood (not recorded which). DNA of the CDR3: TGTGCCAGTAGTAAGGGACAGGGAGTAGGAAACACCATATATTTT. It translates to CASSKGQGVGNTIYF.